This T cell receptor beta chain came from a study of T cells in localized non-small cell lung cancer. Germline-derived CDR1 and CDR2 are MDHEN and SYDVKM. V shed 6 bases and J shed 0 bases, with 8 bases lying between them. The length of the CDR3 is 13 residues. The data were produced by immunoSEQ multiplex PCR, yet TCRdb's version contains in-frame clones alone and is incomplete. The top ten clones hold approximately 5.3% of a sample with about 33,000 clones, about 90% of them seen once. A word on this clone: Antigen: not known.

Findings and limits, study-wide: Appearance in adjacent lung was seen for a median around 61 of the top 100 tumor clones. Uninvolved adjacent lung had more T cell clonality than any other tissue, topping tumor.

The sequences come from PBMCs, collected before any cancer treatment. The receptor was isolated from a man aged 35 to 69 with stage II lung adenocarcinoma. This chain connects TRBV28 to TRBJ1-1; D gene ambiguous. The CDR3 protein is CASRSPVNTEAFF. CDR3 in DNA: TGTGCCAGCAGGTCACCAGTGAACACTGAAGCTTTCTTT.